A selection of T cell receptor beta chains follows, all from one sample in a study of T cells in Graves' hyperthyroidism and ophthalmopathy. TCRdb re-analysed the multiplex PCR reads in MiXCR, keeping a single row per CDR3 protein. The data contain fewer than 650,000 distinct CDR3 sequences, 14% to 15% of them seen just once; the ten biggest clones take up about 4%. The sample taken for sequencing was blood. These receptors came from a woman in her thirties or forties with Graves' ophthalmopathy. Both conserved end residues are part of each CDR3.

v_gene	j_gene	CDR3aa
TRBV2	TRBJ2-1	CASRGEFHEQFF
TRBV28	TRBJ1-1	CASSSPGEGVNTEAFF
TRBV27	TRBJ2-7	CASSPVSDYEQYF
TRBV12-3/TRBV12-4	TRBJ1-2	CACHHVQYGYTF
TRBV11-1	TRBJ2-5	CASSQGRGGSLQETQYF
TRBV11-1	TRBJ1-2	CASSLDGEDYGYTF
TRBV20-1	TRBJ2-7	CSASRQGHYEQYF
TRBV7-9	TRBJ2-5	CASSLWWGSRYF
TRBV24-1	TRBJ2-1	CATSDLAGGPFNEQFF
TRBV7-8	TRBJ2-2	CASMRGANTGELFF
TRBV11-2	TRBJ2-1	CASSLETSGRNEQFF
TRBV9	TRBJ2-7	CASSAGGAYEQYF
TRBV6-1	TRBJ2-5	CASSASGSWETQYF
TRBV20-1	TRBJ2-7	CSARILAGGPGYEQYF
TRBV28	TRBJ2-7	CASSWTSARYEQYF
TRBV29-1	TRBJ1-5	CSVAGQYNQPQHF
TRBV11-2	TRBJ1-3	CASRSTGGNTIYF
TRBV7-9	TRBJ2-7	CASSLLQGSYEQYF
TRBV27	TRBJ2-7	CASSPVSSGRYEQYF
TRBV20-1	TRBJ2-3	CSARGGGNTDTQYF
TRBV7-2	TRBJ1-2	CASSLGQEGVYGYTF
TRBV4-2	TRBJ1-1	CASSQSPELYTEAFF
TRBV11-1	TRBJ2-1	CASSMTLNTNNEQFF
TRBV7-2	TRBJ1-2	CASSLVGRYGYTF
TRBV24-1	TRBJ1-1	CATRGGNTEAFF
TRBV2	TRBJ2-4	CASRGHPGDIQYF
TRBV12-3/TRBV12-4	TRBJ2-5	CASSLMTSGKRLETQYF
TRBV20-1	TRBJ2-7	CSATPPPYEQYF
TRBV5-1	TRBJ2-5	CASSYGTSGRSETQYF
TRBV11-2	TRBJ1-1	CASSLEGGGGTEAFF
TRBV2	TRBJ1-1	CASRARITDTEAFF
TRBV2	TRBJ2-6	CASRSPGQGALRANVLTF
TRBV20-1	TRBJ1-1	CSAHAGKSTEAFF
TRBV6-5	TRBJ1-5	CASSYSGQSNQPQHF
TRBV28	TRBJ2-7	CASSFGAAGGDEQYF
TRBV7-3	TRBJ2-5	CASSLGTAPMETQYF
TRBV19	TRBJ1-1	CASSIGDALRYTEAFF
TRBV7-9	TRBJ1-1	CASSSLPRGGTEAFF
TRBV6-1	TRBJ2-4	CASSSTGLSKNIQYF
TRBV19	TRBJ2-5	CASSMARVLGETQYF